This T cell receptor beta chain emerged from a study of Ad26.COV2.S vaccination and SARS-CoV-2 variants. Across the whole study: Sample donor was a member of the COV1001 Ad26.COV2.S trial arm. Participants got Ad26.COV2.S intramuscularly, once or twice 56 days apart.

The sample's treatment: approximately 18 received Ad26.COV2.S at low or high dose, single or two shots; a few received placebo; per-sample allocation not given. The samples date from day 63 after the first vaccine or placebo injection. An Ad26 vector expressing Wuhan-strain SARS-CoV-2 spike constituted the vaccine. TCRdb's table, derived via immunoSEQ multiplex PCR, lists solely in-frame clones and lacks some. The sample lists approximately 340,000 clones, roughly 81% seen once, with around 3% in the top ten. A note on this clone: Its target is not known.

Regarding the study as a whole: Once vaccination had occurred, spike-specific CD8+ and CD4+ T cell responses reportedly showed substantial breadth.

The V gene end was trimmed by 4 bases and the J gene end by 5 bases; junction bases not matched to a gene: 8. Per the germline V gene, CDR1 is SGHNT and CDR2 is YYREEE (reference sequence). CDR3 length: 14 residues. The sequence came from a person between 18 and 59 years old who received the Ad26.COV2.S COVID-19 vaccine or a placebo. The V gene is TRBV5-4, the J gene TRBJ2-7, with 8 bases lining up with TRBD2. Sequences were derived from peripheral blood, sampled in a trial of Ad26.COV2.S vaccine versus placebo. The CDR3 DNA follows: TGTGCCAGCAGCCGTTGGACCGGGGGGGACGAGCAGTACTTC. It specifies CASSRWTGGDEQYF.